These T cell receptor beta chains were read from a single sample in a study of cytomegalovirus exposure and HLA in healthy donors. The data were produced by immunoSEQ multiplex PCR, yet TCRdb's version contains in-frame clones alone and is incomplete. The repertoire includes over 150,000 clones, about 80% of them detected once, and 9.5% to 15% sits in the top ten. The specimen was PBMCs. The origin of the receptors is a man aged 25 to 40 in good health and CMV-seropositive. Both conserved end residues are part of each CDR3. Each record gives: J gene, V gene, CDR3 protein.

J: TRBJ2-4; V: TRBV27; CDR3: CASSPKTGASNIQYF
J: TRBJ2-1; V: TRBV2; CDR3: CASSRQVISPSSYNEQFF
J: TRBJ2-2; V: TRBV7-2; CDR3: CASSFFGGELFF
J: TRBJ2-1; V: TRBV10-1; CDR3: CASSEGLAGYNEQFF
J: TRBJ2-3; V: TRBV9; CDR3: CASGATSVADTQYF
J: TRBJ1-5; V: TRBV6-1; CDR3: CATDRGQPQHF
J: TRBJ2-7; V: TRBV7-9; CDR3: CASSLENQYAYEQYF
J: TRBJ2-5; V: TRBV7-8; CDR3: CASSSDGTSSKETQYF
J: TRBJ1-4; V: TRBV9; CDR3: CASSVTGGSGTNEKLFF
J: TRBJ2-7; V: TRBV11-2; CDR3: CASSPPWRDGEQYF
J: TRBJ1-5; V: TRBV5-5; CDR3: CASSFGQNSNQPQHF
J: TRBJ1-4; V: TRBV2; CDR3: CASSDRGFEKLFF
J: TRBJ2-1; V: TRBV11-3; CDR3: CASSLEASGNYEQFF
J: TRBJ2-3; V: TRBV25-1; CDR3: CASSRLAGEVFTDTQYF
J: TRBJ2-7; V: TRBV29-1; CDR3: CSVSYRDRAYEQYF
J: TRBJ2-3; V: TRBV7-8; CDR3: CASSLEGSKDTQYF
J: TRBJ2-1; V: TRBV19; CDR3: CASLRDAQFF
J: TRBJ1-2; V: TRBV28; CDR3: CASSSTGPPYGYTF
J: TRBJ2-3; V: TRBV7-6; CDR3: CASSLGQFTDTQYF
J: TRBJ1-4; V: TRBV7-8; CDR3: CASSFREAGTNEKLFF
J: TRBJ1-2; V: TRBV28; CDR3: CASRPSDRDNYGYTF
J: NA; V: TRBV2; CDR3: CASSGSQRSYEQYF
J: TRBJ1-5; V: TRBV6-1; CDR3: CASSVFRQGDQPQHF
J: TRBJ2-7; V: TRBV15; CDR3: CATSRASGAYEQYF
J: NA; V: TRBV5-6; CDR3: CASSPPGGPYEQYF
J: TRBJ2-5; V: TRBV7-3; CDR3: CASSLIQTETQYF
J: TRBJ2-3; V: TRBV10-1; CDR3: CASSDHTDTQYF
J: TRBJ1-1; V: TRBV5-1; CDR3: CASSKTTGNTEAFF
J: TRBJ1-2; V: TRBV6-1; CDR3: CASSEFGGYGYTF
J: TRBJ2-1; V: TRBV11-2; CDR3: CASSTGTGGYNEQFF
J: TRBJ1-2; V: TRBV18; CDR3: CASSPTDSNYGYTF
J: TRBJ1-5; V: TRBV27; CDR3: CASSTDRDGQPQHF
J: TRBJ2-3; V: TRBV7-9; CDR3: CASSLGYVGTSGRDTQYF